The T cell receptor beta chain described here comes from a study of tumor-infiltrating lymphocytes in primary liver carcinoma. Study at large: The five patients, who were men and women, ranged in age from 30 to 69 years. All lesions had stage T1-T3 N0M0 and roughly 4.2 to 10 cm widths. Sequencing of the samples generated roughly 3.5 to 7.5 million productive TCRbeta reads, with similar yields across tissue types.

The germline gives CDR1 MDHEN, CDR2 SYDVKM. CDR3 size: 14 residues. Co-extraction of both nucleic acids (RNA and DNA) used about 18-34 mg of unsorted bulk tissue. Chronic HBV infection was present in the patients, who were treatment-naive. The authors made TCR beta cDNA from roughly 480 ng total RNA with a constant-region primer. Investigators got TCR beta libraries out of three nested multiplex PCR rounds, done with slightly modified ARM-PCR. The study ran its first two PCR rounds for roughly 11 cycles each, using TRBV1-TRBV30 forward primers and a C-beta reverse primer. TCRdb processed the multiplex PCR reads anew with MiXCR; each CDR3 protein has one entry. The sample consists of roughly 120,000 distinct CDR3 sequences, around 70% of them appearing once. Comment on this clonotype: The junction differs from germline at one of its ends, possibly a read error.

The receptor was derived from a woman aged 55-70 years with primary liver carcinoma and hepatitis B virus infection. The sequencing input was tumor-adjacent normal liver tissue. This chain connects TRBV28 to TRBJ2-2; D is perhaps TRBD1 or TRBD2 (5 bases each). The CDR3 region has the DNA TGTGCCAGCAGTAGGGGACGGTACACCCGGGAGCTGTTTTTT. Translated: CASSRGRYTRELFF.